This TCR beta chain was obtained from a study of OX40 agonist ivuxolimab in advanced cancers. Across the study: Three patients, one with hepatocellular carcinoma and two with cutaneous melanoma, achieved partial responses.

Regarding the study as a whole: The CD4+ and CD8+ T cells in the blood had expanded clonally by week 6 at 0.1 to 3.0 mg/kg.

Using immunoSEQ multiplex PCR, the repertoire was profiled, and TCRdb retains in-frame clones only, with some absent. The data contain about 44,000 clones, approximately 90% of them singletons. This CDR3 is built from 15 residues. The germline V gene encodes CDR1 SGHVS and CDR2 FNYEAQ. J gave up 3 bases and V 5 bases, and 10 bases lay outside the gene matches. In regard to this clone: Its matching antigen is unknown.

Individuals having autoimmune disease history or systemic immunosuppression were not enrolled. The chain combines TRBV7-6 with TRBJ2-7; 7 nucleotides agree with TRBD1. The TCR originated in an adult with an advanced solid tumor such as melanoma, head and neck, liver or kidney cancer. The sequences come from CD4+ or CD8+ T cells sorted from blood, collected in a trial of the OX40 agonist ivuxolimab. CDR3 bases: TGTGCCAGCAGCAAAGACCGGGACAGCGACTACGAGCAGTACTTC. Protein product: CASSKDRDSDYEQYF.